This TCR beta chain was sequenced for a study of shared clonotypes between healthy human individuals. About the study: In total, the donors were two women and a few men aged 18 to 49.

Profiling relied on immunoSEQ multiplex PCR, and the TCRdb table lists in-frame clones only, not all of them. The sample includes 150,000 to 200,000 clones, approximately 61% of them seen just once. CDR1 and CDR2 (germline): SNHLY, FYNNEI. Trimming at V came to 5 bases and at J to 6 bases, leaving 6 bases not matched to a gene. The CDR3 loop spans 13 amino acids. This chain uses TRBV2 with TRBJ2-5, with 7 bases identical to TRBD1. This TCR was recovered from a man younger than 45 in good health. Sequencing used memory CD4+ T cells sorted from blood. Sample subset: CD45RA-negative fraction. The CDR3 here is CASSMRQGKTQYF. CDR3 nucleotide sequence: TGTGCCAGCAGTATGCGACAGGGAAAGACCCAGTACTTC.